The clone carrying this T cell receptor beta chain was seen more than once but under ten times. The record originates from a study of PD-L1 blockade in urothelial cancer. Whole-study context: There were a median of approximately 140,000 T cells in blood samples.

Using immunoSEQ multiplex PCR, the repertoire was profiled, and TCRdb retains in-frame clones only, with some absent. The table shows some 77,000 clones, with roughly 87% occurring only once. Trimming removed 1 base from V and 5 bases from J, with 7 bases in between. Germline V gene data show CDR1 as LGHNA and CDR2 as YSLEER. This CDR3 is built from 13 residues. This material consisted of PBMCs, taken around atezolizumab (anti-PD-L1) treatment. This chain uses TRBV4-3 with TRBJ2-3; D is uncertain. The TCR sequence derives from a woman in her 70s with urothelial cancer. The CDR3 sequence is CASSQGHGDTQYF. Here the CDR3 DNA reads TGCGCCAGCAGCCAAGGACACGGAGATACGCAGTATTTT.